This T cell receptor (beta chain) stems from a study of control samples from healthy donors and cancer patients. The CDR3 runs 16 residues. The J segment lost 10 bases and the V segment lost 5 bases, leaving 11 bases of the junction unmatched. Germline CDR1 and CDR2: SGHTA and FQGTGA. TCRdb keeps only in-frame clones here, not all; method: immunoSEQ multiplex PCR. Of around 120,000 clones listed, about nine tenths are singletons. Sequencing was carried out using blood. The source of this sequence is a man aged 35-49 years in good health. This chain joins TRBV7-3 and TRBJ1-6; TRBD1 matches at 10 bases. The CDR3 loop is CASSPRDRGSVSPLHF. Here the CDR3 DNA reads TGTGCCAGCAGCCCCCGGGACAGGGGTTCGGTCTCACCCCTCCACTTT.